The clone carrying this TCR beta chain appeared many times. Its antigen remains unknown. The CDR3 has 15 residues. With 1 base removed from V and 2 bases from J, the gap between germline ends came to 12 bases. Germline assignment: CDR1 SGHTA and CDR2 FQGNSA. The data were taken from a study of T cell repertoires in cytomegalovirus infection. TCRdb fed the reads into MiXCR, producing one record per CDR3 protein. The repertoire consists of roughly 730,000 distinct CDR3 sequences, with roughly 33% occurring once and the leading ten covering 15% to 20%. This chain joins TRBV7-2 and TRBJ2-7; TRBD2 might be the D (5 bases). This receptor was obtained from a human donor in good health (CMV status not recorded). Some clones in this sample may be carry-over from other donors' samples. Sample: cultured PBMCs, taken from culture after CMV antigen stimulation. CDR3: CASSLGVETTYEQYF. The CDR3 region has the DNA TGTGCCAGCAGCTTAGGGGTGGAGACTACCTACGAGCAGTACTTC.